The clone carrying this T cell receptor beta chain was counted only a few times. The read falls 3 residues short of the CDR3 end, and the missing part is taken from the germline J gene. The source of the sample is a study of T cell clonality in common variable immunodeficiency. Profiled with immunoSEQ multiplex PCR; TCRdb holds only in-frame clones, not every one. The sample holds about 52,000 clones, and no clone turns up only once. Most patients and controls had Caucasian heritage. Each donor provided roughly 4.5 to 9 ml of heparinized whole blood. Germline V gives CDR1 WSHSY, CDR2 SAAADI. The CDR3 is 10 amino acids. V lost 10 bases to trimming and J lost 7 bases, with 10 bases between them.

The receptor comes from a person aged 18-70 years in good health. This chain links TRBV10-2 with TRBJ1-1; D is possibly TRBD1 (5 bases). The specimen was peripheral blood mononuclear cells. CDR3 in amino acids: CATGTVEAFF. The sequenced part of the CDR3 DNA is TGCGCCACCGGGACTGTTGAA.